The 27 T cell receptor beta chains in this list originate from one sample, sequenced in a study of HIV-infected children after antiretroviral therapy interruption. RNA-based 3' RACE libraries used unique molecular identifiers. TCRdb re-called the 3' RACE reads with MiXCR, one entry per CDR3 protein. Of around 40,000 distinct CDR3 sequences listed, approximately 7% are singletons. Treatment: PENTA 11 planned treatment interruption arm or continuous ART arm. The specimen was CD45RA+ CD4+ T cells from PBMCs, pooled from several time points, collected from a donor given antiretroviral therapy, either interrupted or continuous. Subset given: naive CD4+ CD45RA+ CD45RO- T cells. These receptors all stem from a pool of human donors with HIV.

This clonotype was found many times. The V and J genes are TRBV5-4 and TRBJ2-3; D is perhaps TRBD2 (6 bases). This CDR3 has 14 amino acids. V gave up 4 bases and J gave up 4 bases, with 13 bases separating them. Germline assignment: CDR1 SGHNT and CDR2 YYREEE (reference sequence). CDR3 bases: TGTGCCAGCAGCCTCAAGCGGGCGCCAGATACGCAGTATTTT. Residues: CASSLKRAPDTQYF.

This clonotype appeared many times. CDR3 region: CASSQGPKQYF. For the CDR3, the DNA is TGTGCCAGCAGCCAGGGGCCGAAGCAGTACTTC. This chain links TRBV6-5 with TRBJ2-7; perhaps TRBD1 as D (6 bases). With 6 bases removed from V and 8 bases from J, the gap between germline ends came to 11 bases. This CDR3 is built from 11 residues. Germline loops: CDR1 MNHEY, CDR2 SVGAGI.

This clonotype is labeled as medium-sized. The chain employs TRBV5-1 and TRBJ2-1; D possibly corresponds to TRBD2 (5 bases). Germline assignment: CDR1 SGHRS and CDR2 YFSETQ. V shed 2 bases and J shed 5 bases, with 8 bases lying between them. This CDR3 has 13 residues. In DNA, the CDR3 is TGCGCCAGCAGCTTCAGAGGGCACAATGAGCAGTTCTTC. It codes for CASSFRGHNEQFF.

This clonotype was counted ten times or more. The chain links TRBV28 to TRBJ2-7; tentative D call: TRBD2 (5 bases). V was pared by 2 bases and J by 7 bases, with 12 bases between. CDR1 and CDR2 from the germline V gene are MDHEN and SYDVKM. This CDR3 has 13 amino acids. Written as DNA, the CDR3 is TGTGCCAGCAGTTTAGAACTCTCGGGGGAGCAGTACTTC. Translation: CASSLELSGEQYF. The whole variable domain, remainder taken from reference TRBV28 and TRBJ2-7, is DVKVTQSSRYLVKRTGEKVFLECVQDMDHENMFWYRQDPGLGLRLIYFSYDVKMKEKGDIPEGYSVSREKKERFSLILESASTNQTSMYLCASSLELSGEQYFGPGTRLTVT.

Details on this clonotype: A read error is possible here, since a much larger clone lies one base away. The gene calls are TRBV10-3 and TRBJ2-4; possibly TRBD1 or TRBD2 for D (5 bases each). The CDR3 runs 16 residues. V lost 3 bases and J 0 bases, leaving 12 bases between the germline ends. In germline, CDR1 is ENHRY, CDR2 SYGVKD. The CDR3 sequence: CAISEPPGTAKNIQYF. The CDR3 DNA follows: TGTGCCATCAGTGAACCTCCCGGGACAGCCAAAAACATTCAGTACTTC.

This clonotype was counted at least ten times. The V and J genes are TRBV20-1 and TRBJ2-5; D might be TRBD2 (5 bases). The V and J ends lost 4 bases and 5 bases respectively, with 17 bases between them. The CDR3 extends over 14 amino acids. The V gene's germline CDR1 is DFQATT and CDR2 SNEGSKA (reference sequence). The CDR3 loop is CSATKPGLLETQYF. For the CDR3, the DNA is TGCAGTGCTACAAAACCCGGACTCCTCGAGACCCAGTACTTC.

This clonotype was seen many times. The CDR3 DNA reads as TGTGCCAGCGGGGGTAGACTAGCCCTAGAGACCCAGTACTTC. It specifies CASGGRLALETQYF. The chain employs TRBV2 and TRBJ2-5, with 7 bases that match TRBD2. V was clipped by 8 bases and J by 4 bases; unmatched bases: 10. CDR3 length equals 14 residues. Germline V gives CDR1 SNHLY, CDR2 FYNNEI.

This chain joins TRBV6-5 and TRBJ2-1, with 10 bases fitting TRBD2. V was clipped by 6 bases and J by 5 bases; unmatched bases: 13. In germline, CDR1 is MNHEY, CDR2 SVGAGI. The CDR3 has 17 amino acids. CDR3 DNA sequence: TGTGCCAGCAGCGCTTCGCCGGGACTAGCGAGCCACAATGAGCAGTTCTTC. Protein sequence: CASSASPGLASHNEQFF.

This clonotype was observed at least ten times. The rearrangement links TRBV5-6 to TRBJ2-7, with D possibly TRBD2 on 5 matching bases. Germline assignment: CDR1 SGHDT and CDR2 YYEEEE. This CDR3 is built from 14 residues. Trimming removed 2 bases at V and 2 bases at J, with 11 bases between. CDR3 sequence (DNA): TGTGCCAGCAGCTTCGGGATCTTTCCCTACGAGCAGTACTTC. Residues: CASSFGIFPYEQYF.

This clonotype has more than one count but fewer than ten. The J gene is TRBJ1-1, the V gene TRBV12-3 or TRBV12-4; D ambiguous. The CDR3 covers 16 residues. V lost 0 bases and J lost 1, with 12 bases in between. The CDR3 DNA follows: TGTGCCAGCAGTTTAGCGGGTAATACGGGGAACACTGAAGCTTTCTTT. Residues: CASSLAGNTGNTEAFF.

This clonotype has ten or more counts. The genes are TRBV4-1 and TRBJ1-5, with TRBD1 as a possible D gene (5 bases). This CDR3 spans 16 amino acids. The V end lost 1 base, the J end lost 4 bases, and 14 bases lay between the germline ends. In germline, CDR1 is MGHRA, CDR2 YSYEKL. The CDR3 coding sequence is TGCGCCAGCAGCCAAGCGGTGGCAGGGTCAAATCAGCCCCAGCATTTT. It yields the protein CASSQAVAGSNQPQHF.

In this sample, this clonotype turned up many times. The chain has TRBV4-1 and TRBJ2-7; tentatively, D is TRBD1 (7 bases). The V end lost 4 bases, the J end lost 6 bases, and 10 bases lay between the germline ends. The CDR3 consists of 12 residues. CDR1 and CDR2 from the germline V gene are MGHRA and YSYEKL. The CDR3 reads CASSLQGGEQYF. CDR3 nucleotide sequence: TGCGCCAGCAGCCTGCAGGGGGGCGAGCAGTACTTC.

In its sample, this clonotype was seen many times. One end of the junction does not line up with germline, which may come from a read error. The chain has TRBV4-2 and TRBJ2-5; TRBD1 or TRBD2 may be the D gene (6 bases each). Germline-derived CDR1 and CDR2 are LGHNA and YNFKEQ. The CDR3 totals 16 residues. CDR3 in DNA: TGTGCCAGCAGCCAAGAAACGGGGGCCGGCCAAGACACCCAGTACTTT. As protein: CASSQETGAGQDTQYF.

This clonotype appeared a few times. This chain joins TRBV25-1 and TRBJ1-5; 7 bases are a match to TRBD1. Per germline, CDR1 MGHDK and CDR2 SYGVNS. J gave up 6 bases and V 0 bases, and 5 bases lay outside the gene matches. CDR3 length: 15 residues. In DNA form, the CDR3 reads TGTGCCAGCAGTGAATATCGACAGGGTTTTCAGCCCCAGCATTTT. This gives the protein CASSEYRQGFQPQHF.

The table lists this clonotype with many counts. The V gene is TRBV12-2, the J gene TRBJ2-7; TRBD2 reflects the table's D call only, with no check against the DNA. TRBV12-2 is deemed a pseudogene. This CDR3 is 18 amino acids long. This CDR3 reads CASRLLLAGASQGYEQYF. The CDR3 DNA reads TGTGCAAGTCGCCTACTACTAGCGGGGGCGTCCCAGGGGTACGAGCAGTACTTC.

In this sample, this clonotype turned up many times. The chain carries TRBV3-1 and TRBJ2-1, with D maybe TRBD1 (6 bases). CDR1 is LGHDT, CDR2 YNNKEL, per germline (reference sequence). V was cut by 5 bases and J by 2 bases, with 13 bases left in between. CDR3 length: 15 residues. This CDR3 is CASSSTGNPYNEQFF. For the CDR3, the DNA is TGTGCCAGCAGCTCAACAGGGAATCCCTACAATGAGCAGTTCTTC.

This clonotype was recorded at least ten times. The gene calls are TRBV29-1 and TRBJ2-1; the match to TRBD2 covers 12 bases. J lost 4 bases, V lost 7 bases, and 2 bases had no gene match. This CDR3 region has 13 residues. The germline V gene has CDR1 SQVTM and CDR2 ANQGSEA. Here the CDR3 DNA reads TGCAGCGGGGGACTAGCGGGTTACAATGAGCAGTTCTTC. Its translation is CSGGLAGYNEQFF.

In this sample, this clonotype turned up once. The chain combines TRBV29-1 with TRBJ2-5, with a tentative D call TRBD1 (6 bases). This CDR3 has 14 amino acids. V lost 2 bases and J lost 9, with 19 bases in between. Germline V gene data show CDR1 as SQVTM and CDR2 as ANQGSEA. The CDR3: CSVERGRDMRAQYF. As DNA, the CDR3 is TGCAGCGTTGAAAGAGGCCGGGACATGAGAGCCCAGTACTTC.

The sample holds many counts of this clonotype. This chain uses TRBV11-2 with TRBJ2-3; D might be TRBD2 (7 bases). CDR1 and CDR2 from the germline V gene are SGHAT and FQNNGV. CDR3 size: 15 residues. Trimming shortened V by 10 bases and J by 2 bases, and 19 bases separated the two germline ends. This CDR3 is CANALGGALTDTQYF. The CDR3 DNA is TGTGCCAACGCGTTGGGGGGGGCCCTCACAGATACGCAGTATTTT.

This clonotype was seen ten or more times. The gene calls are TRBV2 and TRBJ2-3; tentatively, D is TRBD1 (5 bases). The CDR3 has 15 residues. CDR1 SNHLY and CDR2 FYNNEI come from the germline V gene. V was trimmed by 2 bases and J by 1 base, leaving 10 bases between them. The CDR3 DNA sequence: TGTGCCAGCAGTGAATTGGGGCTGGGCACAGATACGCAGTATTTT. The encoded protein is CASSELGLGTDTQYF.

This clonotype showed up many times. The chain uses TRBV6-5 and TRBJ2-4; 10 bases align to TRBD1. The CDR3 spans 16 residues. V lost 1 base and J lost 2; bases outside the gene matches: 2. Germline V lookup: CDR1 MNHEY, CDR2 SVGAGI. The CDR3 spells CASSYWDRGTKNIQYF. CDR3 DNA: TGTGCCAGCAGTTACTGGGACAGGGGAACCAAAAACATTCAGTACTTC.

The V gene is TRBV7-9, the J gene TRBJ2-1; D tentatively reads TRBD1 or TRBD2 (6 bases each). The CDR3 covers 14 residues. CDR1 SEHNR and CDR2 FQNEAQ come from the germline V gene (reference sequence). Trimming took off 1 base at V and 8 bases at J, with 12 bases between the two ends. The CDR3 sequence is CASSLEGGGYEQFF. CDR3 DNA sequence: TGTGCCAGCAGCTTAGAGGGGGGAGGCTATGAGCAGTTCTTC.

This clonotype was counted at least ten times. The J gene is TRBJ2-7, the V gene TRBV6-2 or TRBV6-3, with 15 positions matching TRBD2. With V trimmed by 6 bases and J by 5 bases, 5 bases remained unmatched. Looked up from germline, CDR1 is MNHEY and CDR2 is SVGEGT. The CDR3 has 15 amino acids. The CDR3 DNA sequence: TGTGCCAGCAGGGGACTAGCGGGGGGTCGCGACGAGCAGTACTTC. Amino acids: CASRGLAGGRDEQYF.

Ten or more counts support this clonotype. The V and J genes are TRBV7-2 and TRBJ2-6, with D uncertain. CDR3 size: 16 residues. CDR1 and CDR2 from the germline V gene are SGHTA and FQGNSA. Between the trimmed V and J ends, which lost 3 bases and 0 bases, there was a span of 9 bases. This CDR3 is CASSLGWISGANVLTF. CDR3 sequence (DNA): TGTGCCAGCAGCTTGGGCTGGATCTCTGGGGCCAACGTCCTGACTTTC. The full variable domain, completed using reference TRBV7-2 and TRBJ2-6, is GAGVSQSPSNKVTEKGKDVELRCDPISGHTALYWYRQSLGQGLEFLIYFQGNSAPDKSGLPSDRFSAERTGGSVSTLTIQRTQQEDSAVYLCASSLGWISGANVLTFGAGSRLTVL.

Ten or more counts support this clonotype. The J gene is TRBJ2-4, the V gene TRBV4-1, with 7 nucleotides matching TRBD2. Germline V gene lookup returns CDR1 MGHRA and CDR2 YSYEKL. The CDR3 runs to 14 residues. V shed 3 bases and J 9 bases; nucleotides not matched to a gene: 8. CDR3 in amino acids: CASSQSTSVSIQYF. The CDR3 DNA follows: TGCGCCAGCAGCCAGTCAACTAGCGTAAGCATTCAGTACTTC.

This clonotype appeared many times. This rearrangement joins TRBV20-1 to TRBJ2-5; D uncertain. CDR1 DFQATT and CDR2 SNEGSKA come from the germline V gene (reference sequence). Between the trimmed V and J ends, which lost 2 bases and 1 base, there was a span of 8 bases. This CDR3 is built from 13 residues. As DNA, the CDR3 is TGCAGTGCTAGAATTCCGGGCCAAGAGACCCAGTACTTC. This translates into CSARIPGQETQYF.

This clonotype is judged medium-sized (0.01 to 0.1%). The rearrangement links TRBV7-2 to TRBJ2-7; tentative D call: TRBD2 (6 bases). Trimming stripped 5 bases from V and 7 bases from J, with 24 bases between. The CDR3 sequence is 16 residues long. Germline values: CDR1 SGHTA, CDR2 FQGNSA. CDR3 amino acids: CASSTGRRASTWEQYF. CDR3 sequence (DNA): TGTGCCAGCAGCACAGGACGGAGGGCATCGACGTGGGAGCAGTACTTC.